This is a list of T cell receptor beta chains from one sample in a study of control samples from healthy donors and cancer patients. Generated by immunoSEQ multiplex PCR, the TCRdb table keeps only in-frame clones and is missing some. This sample has about 120,000 clones, with approximately 90% found just once. The sequenced sample was blood. The receptors derive from a man aged 25-40 years in good health. The CDR3 runs from the conserved cysteine through the conserved F or W. The D gene is left open where the match is weak.

TRBV5-1	TRBJ2-3	.	14	CASSFAEGTDTQYF	TGCGCCAGCAGCTTTGCGGAAGGGACAGATACGCAGTATTTT
TRBV6-4	TRBJ1-6	.	13	CASRQGTGSPLHF	TGTGCCAGCAGGCAGGGTACCGGTTCACCCCTCCACTTT
TRBV7-2	TRBJ1-2	.	15	CASSLVGGGSYGYTF	TGTGCCAGCAGCTTAGTGGGGGGGGGTAGCTATGGCTACACCTTC
TRBV6-1	TRBJ1-2	.	16	CASSDLVRGGAEGYTF	TGTGCCAGCAGTGATTTAGTGCGTGGGGGCGCGGAGGGCTACACCTTC
TRBV15	TRBJ2-7	TRBD1	13	CATTPGQGLEQYF	TGTGCCACCACCCCGGGACAGGGACTTGAGCAGTACTTC
TRBV7-3	TRBJ1-1	.	14	CASSLNPGRTEAFF	TGTGCCAGCAGCTTAAACCCGGGCCGCACTGAAGCTTTCTTT
TRBV19	TRBJ1-1	.	14	CASSLGGANTEAFF	TGTGCCAGTAGCTTGGGAGGGGCCAACACTGAAGCTTTCTTT
TRBV4-1	TRBJ1-2	.	16	CASSQIPGTVNYGYTF	TGCGCCAGCAGCCAAATCCCTGGGACGGTTAACTATGGCTACACCTTC
TRBV27	TRBJ2-5	.	15	CASSFGTAYQETQYF	TGTGCCAGCAGTTTCGGGACCGCCTATCAAGAGACCCAGTACTTC
TRBV5-5	TRBJ1-5	.	15	CASSSGGDSNQPQHF	TGTGCCAGCAGCTCCGGAGGGGACAGCAATCAGCCCCAGCATTTT
TRBV23-1	TRBJ2-5	.	16	CASSQPKRWEGETQYF	TGCGCCAGCAGTCAACCCAAACGATGGGAAGGGGAGACCCAGTACTTC
TRBV18	TRBJ1-3	.	24	CASSRSLHTVGPQDLSSSGNTIYF	TGTGCCAGCTCCCGAAGCCTTCACACAGTTGGTCCCCAGGATCTATCCTCCTCTGGAAACACCATATATTTT
TRBV24-1	TRBJ1-2	.	13	CATSDFRFDGYTF	TGTGCCACCAGTGACTTCAGGTTTGATGGCTACACCTTC
TRBV12-5	TRBJ2-1	.	14	CASGKEISYNEQFF	TGTGCTAGTGGTAAAGAGATCTCCTACAATGAGCAGTTCTTC
TRBV30	TRBJ1-5	.	15	CAWSVRRGAGQPQHF	TGTGCCTGGAGTGTACGACGAGGGGCCGGTCAGCCCCAGCATTTT